This T cell receptor (beta chain) was retrieved from a study of T cells in Graves' hyperthyroidism and ophthalmopathy. Comments on this clonotype: What it binds is not known.

Germline lookup yields CDR1 DFQATT and CDR2 SNEGSKA (reference sequence). V lost 3 bases to trimming and J lost 4 bases, with 9 bases between them. The CDR3 loop spans 12 amino acids. Regions amplified from RNA transcripts were the TCR beta CDR3 regions. A first-round RT-PCR of the TCR CDR3 used the HTBI primer set. One entry per CDR3 protein, called by TCRdb with MiXCR from the multiplex PCR reads. The sample carries about 130,000 distinct CDR3 sequences, roughly 23% recorded once. Overall study findings and caveats: Blood also showed most of the thyroid clonotypes that were expanded above 0.001.

Material: blood. The sequence derives from a woman between 50 and 59 years old with Graves' hyperthyroidism that later progressed to Graves' ophthalmopathy. The chain employs TRBV20-1 and TRBJ1-1; D not resolved. This CDR3 reads CSASPLPTEAFF. In DNA, the CDR3 is TGCAGTGCTAGCCCCCTCCCCACTGAAGCTTTCTTT.